The rows below give T cell receptor beta chains drawn from one sample of a study of blood T cell repertoires in COVID-19. TCRdb's copy holds only in-frame clones and misses some; the assay was immunoSEQ multiplex PCR. The top ten hold 7% of the sample, which has over 150,000 clones, roughly 87% seen once. Specimen: PBMCs or T cells enriched from blood (not recorded which). All receptors derive from a woman between 50 and 59 years old who had recovered from COVID-19. The CDR3 runs from the conserved cysteine through the conserved F or W. The D gene is left open where the match is weak. Rows may omit the clone size; those that give it use once, few, many or a size class.

TRBJ2-5	NA	TRBV5-1	NA	CASSLSRLETQYF	TGCGCCAGCAGCTTGTCCAGGTTGGAGACCCAGTACTTC
TRBJ1-5	NA	TRBV11-2	NA	CASSVTGTLGQPQHF	TGTGCCAGCAGCGTCACCGGGACTCTCGGTCAGCCCCAGCATTTT
TRBJ2-1	few	TRBV7-2	TRBD2	CASSSLAYSYNEQFF	TGTGCCAGCAGCTCACTAGCGTACTCCTACAATGAGCAGTTCTTC
TRBJ1-5	NA	TRBV28	NA	CASREVNQPQHF	TGTGCCAGCAGGGAGGTAAATCAGCCCCAGCATTTT
TRBJ1-5	NA	TRBV19	NA	CASSMVGARYSNQPQHF	TGTGCCAGTAGTATGGTAGGAGCACGCTATAGCAATCAGCCCCAGCATTTT
TRBJ2-7	NA	TRBV30	NA	CAWSPGLYEQYF	TGTGCCTGGAGTCCGGGACTTTACGAGCAGTACTTC
TRBJ1-2	NA	TRBV6-5	NA	CASSPTGSWDYGYTF	TGTGCCAGCAGTCCCACCGGGTCCTGGGACTATGGCTACACCTTC
TRBJ1-6	NA	TRBV14	NA	CASSHRGVGSPLHF	TGTGCCAGCAGCCACAGGGGCGTCGGGTCACCCCTCCACTTT
TRBJ2-5	NA	TRBV24-1	NA	CATSGRGTQETQYF	TGTGCCACCAGTGGCAGGGGGACTCAAGAGACCCAGTACTTC
TRBJ2-7	NA	TRBV28	TRBD2	CASSPPTSGRYEQYF	TGTGCCAGCAGTCCGCCGACTAGCGGGAGGTACGAGCAGTACTTC
TRBJ2-1	NA	TRBV5-1	TRBD2	CASSLAREGNEQFF	TGCGCCAGCAGCTTGGCGCGGGAGGGCAATGAGCAGTTCTTC
TRBJ1-1	NA	TRBV20-1	NA	CSASIRDTEAFF	TGCAGTGCTAGTATCCGGGACACTGAAGCTTTCTTT
TRBJ2-7	NA	TRBV9	TRBD2	CASSVAGTSAYEQYF	TGTGCCAGCAGCGTAGCTGGGACTAGCGCCTACGAGCAGTACTTC
TRBJ2-1	NA	TRBV11-2	NA	CASSSTGVRSYNEQFF	TGTGCCAGCAGCTCGACGGGGGTCCGCTCCTACAATGAGCAGTTCTTC
TRBJ2-3	NA	TRBV12-3/TRBV12-4	NA	CASRSSADTQYF	TGTGCCAGCAGATCTAGCGCAGATACGCAGTATTTT
TRBJ2-3	NA	TRBV5-1	NA	CASSSFSADTQYF	TGCGCCAGCAGCTCCTTTAGCGCGGATACGCAGTATTTT
TRBJ2-7	NA	TRBV7-9	TRBD1	CASSFGQGGSVQYF	TGTGCCAGCAGCTTCGGACAGGGTGGCAGTGTGCAGTACTTC
TRBJ1-5	NA	TRBV6-5	NA	CASSPRLNQPQHF	TGTGCCAGCAGCCCCCGTCTTAATCAGCCCCAGCATTTT
TRBJ2-2	NA	TRBV9	NA	CASSVVLARHTGELFF	TGTGCCAGCAGCGTGGTATTAGCGAGACACACCGGGGAGCTGTTTTTT
TRBJ1-2	NA	TRBV28	NA	CASSFSQLWGYTF	TGTGCCAGCAGTTTTTCCCAACTATGGGGCTACACCTTC
TRBJ2-5	NA	TRBV7-2	TRBD2	CASSSFGGARETQYF	TGTGCCAGCAGCTCCTTCGGGGGGGCGAGGGAGACCCAGTACTTC
TRBJ2-1	NA	TRBV10-2	NA	CATTRSNEQFF	TGCGCCACGACTAGAAGTAATGAGCAGTTCTTC
TRBJ1-2	NA	TRBV2	TRBD1	CASSVRQGRFIDGYTF	TGTGCCAGCAGTGTTAGACAGGGTCGTTTTATAGATGGCTACACCTTC